A selection of T cell receptor beta chains follows, all from one sample in a study of shared clonotypes between healthy human individuals. Method: immunoSEQ multiplex PCR; TCRdb's copy keeps in-frame clones and lacks some. This table holds more than 2 million clones, approximately 94% found once. Sequencing was done on a sample of naive CD8+ T cells sorted from blood. Receptors were obtained from a man aged 18 to 29 in good health. Both conserved end residues are part of each CDR3. D genes are given only for firm matches. Clone size is not always given. Where it is, it says once, few, many or a class for expanded clones.

d_call,j_call,clone_size,cdr3_length,v_call,cdr3_aa,cdr3_nt
TRBD1,TRBJ1-4,-,14,TRBV2,CASREGQAGEKLFF,TGTGCCAGCAGGGAGGGACAGGCGGGAGAAAAACTGTTTTTT
TRBD1,TRBJ1-4,-,16,TRBV15,CATSRIGQGAPEKLFF,TGTGCCACCAGCCGAATCGGACAGGGGGCTCCTGAAAAACTGTTTTTT
-,TRBJ2-7,-,13,TRBV7-9,CASSPDRSYEQYF,TGTGCCAGCAGCCCCGACAGGTCCTACGAGCAGTACTTC
TRBD1,TRBJ1-1,-,14,TRBV9,CASGTGGVGTEAFF,TGTGCCAGCGGGACAGGGGGCGTTGGCACTGAAGCTTTCTTT
TRBD2,TRBJ2-2,-,15,TRBV6-5,CASSEGTSTTGELFF,TGTGCCAGCAGCGAGGGGACTAGCACCACCGGGGAGCTGTTTTTT
-,TRBJ2-5,once,15,TRBV6-5,CASRPHQGSIETQYF,TGTGCCAGCAGACCGCACCAGGGGTCAATCGAGACCCAGTACTTC
-,TRBJ1-1,-,11,TRBV7-8,CASSLGAGPFF,TGTGCCAGCAGCTTGGGTGCGGGCCCCTTCTTT
-,TRBJ1-1,-,13,TRBV11-2,CASSLTTVSEAFF,TGTGCCAGCAGCTTAACTACGGTGAGCGAAGCTTTCTTT
-,TRBJ2-2,-,13,TRBV27,CASSSGSTGELFF,TGTGCCAGCAGTTCTGGGAGCACCGGGGAGCTGTTTTTT
-,TRBJ2-3,once,13,TRBV5-6,CASSPQEADTQYF,TGTGCCAGCAGCCCCCAGGAGGCAGATACGCAGTATTTT
-,TRBJ2-5,-,13,TRBV2,CASMVVGPETQYF,TGTGCCAGCATGGTGGTGGGCCCAGAGACCCAGTACTTC
-,TRBJ1-1,-,12,TRBV5-6,CASCRDYTEAFF,TGTGCCAGCTGTAGGGATTACACTGAAGCTTTCTTT
TRBD2,TRBJ2-7,-,15,TRBV5-4,CASSLGTGGSYEQYF,TGTGCCAGCAGCTTGGGTACGGGAGGGAGCTACGAGCAGTACTTC
TRBD1,TRBJ2-1,once,17,TRBV13,CASSLGRTGYSYNEQFF,TGTGCCAGCAGCTTAGGGCGGACAGGCTATTCCTACAATGAGCAGTTCTTC
-,TRBJ2-7,-,15,TRBV6-5,CASSYFPGSSYEQYF,TGTGCCAGCAGTTACTTCCCAGGTAGCTCCTACGAGCAGTACTTC
-,TRBJ2-3,-,14,TRBV29-1,CSVDSGDSTDTQYF,TGCAGCGTTGATTCGGGGGATTCCACAGATACGCAGTATTTT
TRBD2,TRBJ2-3,-,15,TRBV6-5,CASSWASGATDTQYF,TGTGCCAGCAGTTGGGCTAGCGGGGCCACGGATACGCAGTATTTT
-,TRBJ1-4,-,14,TRBV7-6,CARVDSFLNEKLFF,TGTGCCAGGGTTGACAGCTTCCTTAATGAAAAACTGTTTTTT
-,TRBJ2-7,-,16,TRBV5-6,CASSLWGRRSSYEQYF,TGTGCCAGCAGCTTGTGGGGCAGGCGGAGCTCCTACGAGCAGTACTTC
-,TRBJ2-1,-,12,TRBV2,CASRSETKSEFF,TGTGCCAGCAGATCCGAGACTAAGAGCGAGTTCTTC
-,TRBJ2-7,-,15,TRBV7-6,CASSLGAGGSYEQYF,TGTGCCAGCAGCTTAGGGGCAGGGGGGTCCTACGAGCAGTACTTC
-,TRBJ2-7,-,13,TRBV7-2,CASSYRGPYEQYF,TGTGCCAGCAGCTACCGGGGGCCCTACGAGCAGTACTTC
-,TRBJ1-1,once,13,TRBV5-8,CASSLSPNTEAFF,TGTGCCAGCAGCTTGAGTCCCAACACTGAAGCTTTCTTT
-,TRBJ2-5,-,14,TRBV2,CASSLWVREETQYF,TGTGCCAGCAGTCTATGGGTGCGGGAAGAGACCCAGTACTTC
-,TRBJ2-5,-,15,TRBV7-8,CASTHPLAAPETQYF,TGTGCCAGCACCCACCCGTTAGCGGCCCCGGAGACCCAGTACTTC
TRBD1,TRBJ1-5,few,15,TRBV19,CASSVDQGANQPQHF,TGTGCCAGTAGTGTGGATCAGGGGGCTAATCAGCCCCAGCATTTT
TRBD2,TRBJ2-7,-,16,TRBV30,CAWSDLGLAGTYEQYF,TGTGCCTGGAGTGACCTAGGACTAGCGGGAACCTACGAGCAGTACTTC
-,TRBJ2-3,-,14,TRBV10-3,CAISRQASTDTQYF,TGTGCCATCAGTCGACAGGCTAGCACAGATACGCAGTATTTT
-,TRBJ1-4,-,15,TRBV7-9,CASSPPPEGNEKLFF,TGTGCCAGCAGCCCCCCCCCTGAGGGTAATGAAAAACTGTTTTTT
-,TRBJ2-7,-,14,TRBV9,CASSSGQSSYEQYF,TGTGCCAGCAGCTCCGGACAGTCCTCCTACGAGCAGTACTTC
-,TRBJ2-7,-,13,TRBV5-6,CASADSSSYEQYF,TGTGCCAGCGCCGACTCTAGCTCCTACGAGCAGTACTTC
-,TRBJ2-7,-,14,TRBV27,CASSSTTGRYEQYF,TGTGCCAGCAGTTCGACGACAGGGAGGTACGAGCAGTACTTC
-,TRBJ2-7,-,17,TRBV4-1,CASSQAAGTGSSYEQYF,TGCGCCAGCAGCCAAGCGGCCGGGACGGGGAGCTCCTACGAGCAGTACTTC
-,TRBJ1-6,-,15,TRBV27,CASSLAGWGSSPLHF,TGTGCCAGCAGTTTAGCCGGCTGGGGGAGTTCACCCCTCCACTTT
-,TRBJ2-3,-,13,TRBV21-1,CASSKAGIDTQYF,TGTGCCAGCAGCAAAGCGGGGATAGATACGCAGTATTTT
-,TRBJ1-3,-,17,TRBV9,CASSVDDYRVGRNTIYF,TGTGCCAGCAGCGTGGACGATTACAGGGTGGGCAGAAACACCATATATTTT
-,TRBJ2-1,-,17,TRBV28,CASSSKRLRADYNEQFF,TGTGCCAGCAGTTCAAAGAGACTGCGAGCTGATTACAATGAGCAGTTCTTC
-,TRBJ1-6,-,18,TRBV4-3,CASSQDYEGSSYNSPLHF,TGCGCCAGCAGCCAAGATTACGAGGGGAGCTCCTATAATTCACCCCTCCACTTT
-,TRBJ1-2,-,17,TRBV5-1,CASSVDPGSLNGLGYTF,TGCGCCAGCAGCGTAGACCCCGGGAGCCTCAATGGCCTTGGCTACACCTTC
-,TRBJ1-4,once,15,TRBV9,CASSLSSGGGEKLFF,TGTGCCAGCAGCCTTTCGTCGGGCGGGGGTGAAAAACTGTTTTTT
TRBD1,TRBJ1-1,-,18,TRBV5-1,CASSGMGTVRRGDTEAFF,TGCGCCAGCAGCGGAATGGGGACAGTAAGGAGAGGGGACACTGAAGCTTTCTTT
-,TRBJ1-1,-,14,TRBV27,CASSSGQGNTEAFF,TGTGCCAGCAGTTCGGGACAAGGGAACACTGAAGCTTTCTTT
TRBD2,TRBJ2-7,-,18,TRBV7-8,CASSPSPGLAGESYEQYF,TGTGCCAGCAGCCCGTCGCCGGGACTAGCGGGAGAATCCTACGAGCAGTACTTC
TRBD1,TRBJ2-7,-,16,TRBV4-1,CASSQAEGTGGHEQYF,TGCGCCAGCAGCCAAGCCGAGGGGACAGGGGGCCACGAGCAGTACTTC
TRBD1,TRBJ1-2,-,16,TRBV13,CASSLESGQAVYGYTF,TGTGCCAGCAGCTTAGAGAGCGGACAGGCGGTCTATGGCTACACCTTC
-,TRBJ2-7,-,14,TRBV4-3,CASSLRTDSYEQYF,TGCGCCAGCAGCCTACGGACAGACTCCTACGAGCAGTACTTC
TRBD1,TRBJ1-1,-,12,TRBV6-5,CASSATGAEAFF,TGTGCCAGCAGCGCGACAGGGGCTGAAGCTTTCTTT